These 18 T cell receptor beta chains were sequenced from one sample in a study of cytomegalovirus exposure and HLA in healthy donors. TCRdb keeps only in-frame clones here, not all; method: immunoSEQ multiplex PCR. The repertoire holds roughly 150,000 clones, 88% seen once, with approximately 3% in the top ten. The sequenced sample consisted of PBMCs. These receptors all come from a man between 18 and 29 years old in good health and CMV-seronegative.

The rearrangement links TRBV4-2 to TRBJ2-1; TRBD1 might be the D (7 bases). This CDR3 spans 16 amino acids. Germline V CDR1 and CDR2: LGHNA, YNFKEQ. Trimming left V 0 bases short and J 4 bases short, with 13 bases between. CDR3 DNA: TGTGCCAGCAGCCAAGACAGGGGGGCCCAATACAATGAGCAGTTCTTC. Protein: CASSQDRGAQYNEQFF.

The rearrangement uses TRBV6-5 and TRBJ1-3; 9 nucleotides agree with TRBD1. This CDR3 spans 12 amino acids. V lost 8 bases, J lost 6 bases, and 2 bases stayed unmatched. The germline gives CDR1 MNHEY, CDR2 SVGAGI. CDR3 DNA sequence: TGTGCCAGCCGGGACAGGGAAAACACCATATATTTT. Its translation: CASRDRENTIYF.

V usage is TRBV6-6 and J usage is TRBJ1-2; 9 bases line up with TRBD1. Trimming at V came to 4 bases and at J to 8 bases, leaving 8 bases not matched to a gene. From germline, CDR1 is MNHNY and CDR2 SVGAGI (reference sequence). This CDR3 spans 14 amino acids. CDR3 sequence reads: CASSWTGEVSGYTF. CDR3 nucleotides: TGTGCCAGCAGTTGGACAGGGGAGGTGAGCGGCTACACCTTC.

The chain has TRBV5-1 and TRBJ1-4; TRBD1 matches 8 bases. Germline V lookup: CDR1 SGHRS, CDR2 YFSETQ. V lost 4 bases, J lost 2 bases, and 4 bases stayed unmatched. This CDR3 is built from 15 residues. CDR3 protein: CASSTYRGTNEKLFF. The DNA for the CDR3 is TGCGCCAGCAGCACCTACAGGGGGACTAATGAAAAACTGTTTTTT.

The rearrangement links TRBV5-6 to TRBJ2-5; the D gene could be TRBD1 or TRBD2 (5 bases each). Germline CDR1 is SGHDT and CDR2 is YYEEEE. CDR3 size: 15 residues. The V and J ends lost 4 bases and 4 bases respectively, with 17 bases between them. The CDR3 spells CASSVGPVSGETQYF. The CDR3 DNA reads as TGTGCCAGCAGCGTGGGACCTGTATCGGGAGAGACCCAGTACTTC.

This chain connects TRBV2 to TRBJ1-1, with 8 bases aligning to TRBD1. The CDR3 covers 14 residues. The ends lost 6 bases at V and 5 bases at J; junction bases unmatched: 8. Germline lookup yields CDR1 SNHLY and CDR2 FYNNEI. CDR3 nucleotides: TGTGCCAGCAGGTTCGGACAGGGAGGGACTGAAGCTTTCTTT. Its protein is CASRFGQGGTEAFF.

Here the CDR3 reads CASSRDLVVSQPQHF. In DNA, the CDR3 is TGTGCCAGCAGCCGCGACTTAGTTGTCTCTCAGCCCCAGCATTTT. V is TRBV11-2 and J is TRBJ1-5; D not certain. CDR1 and CDR2 (germline): SGHAT, FQNNGV. V lost 5 bases and J lost 6, with 17 bases in between. The CDR3 is 15 residues long.

This chain connects TRBV10-1 to TRBJ2-1; D might be TRBD1 (6 bases). Trimming took off 0 bases at V and 9 bases at J, with 12 bases between the two ends. CDR3 size: 14 residues. From germline, CDR1 is WNHNN and CDR2 SYGVQD (reference sequence). The CDR3 DNA reads as TGCGCCAGCAGTGAGTCGGACAGTCCCGGTGAGCAGTTCTTC. Translation: CASSESDSPGEQFF.

V usage is TRBV11-2 and J usage is TRBJ1-4; D is perhaps TRBD1 (5 bases). Germline V CDR1 and CDR2: SGHAT, FQNNGV. The CDR3 consists of 14 residues. The ends were cut back, 5 bases at V and 3 bases at J, with 10 bases in the middle. CDR3 nucleotides: TGTGCCAGCAGCCCTGGGGCGTCTAATGAAAAACTGTTTTTT. Translation gives CASSPGASNEKLFF. The full variable domain, in which reference TRBV11-2 and TRBJ1-4 provide the parts outside the CDR3, is EAGVAQSPRYKIIEKRQSVAFWCNPISGHATLYWYQQILGQGPKLLIQFQNNGVVDDSQLPKDRFSAERLKGVDSTLKIQPAKLEDSAVYLCASSPGASNEKLFFGSGTQLSVL.

This chain uses TRBV5-4 with TRBJ2-2, with D perhaps TRBD1 (5 bases). The CDR3 is made up of 11 amino acids. Germline loops: CDR1 SGHNT, CDR2 YYREEE (reference sequence). V was trimmed by 6 bases and J by 5 bases, leaving 5 bases between them. The chain's CDR3 is CASKGTGELFF. CDR3 DNA: TGTGCCAGCAAGGGGACCGGGGAGCTGTTTTTT.

The chain is built from TRBV5-5 and TRBJ2-7; TRBD2 matches 9 bases. Losses at the gene ends were 6 bases for V and 4 bases for J; bases not matched to a gene: 11. Per germline, CDR1 SGHKS and CDR2 YYEKEE (reference sequence). The CDR3 consists of 15 residues. CDR3 residues: CASTVVGSGSYEQYF. For the CDR3, the DNA is TGTGCCAGCACCGTGGTCGGTAGCGGGAGTTACGAGCAGTACTTC. The complete variable domain, with remaining parts taken from reference TRBV5-5 and TRBJ2-7, reads DAGVTQSPTHLIKTRGQQVTLRCSPISGHKSVSWYQQVLGQGPQFIFQYYEKEERGRGNFPDRFSARQFPNYSSELNVNALLLGDSALYLCASTVVGSGSYEQYFGPGTRLTVT.

This clone was detected a few times. This sequence joins TRBV6-1 and TRBJ1-1; tentative D call: TRBD1 (5 bases). The CDR3 length is 13 residues. V was pared by 2 bases and J by 1 base, with 5 bases between. From germline, CDR1 is MNHNS and CDR2 SASEGT. CDR3 residues: CASSEQGNTEAFF. The CDR3 DNA reads as TGTGCCAGCAGTGAACAGGGGAACACTGAAGCTTTCTTT.

The V call is TRBV5-1, the J call TRBJ2-7; D call uncertain. The CDR3 length is 13 residues. Germline values: CDR1 SGHRS, CDR2 YFSETQ. Trimming shortened V by 7 bases and J by 2 bases, and 13 bases separated the two germline ends. CDR3 loop: CASRLTTTYEQYF. The CDR3 DNA reads as TGCGCCAGCCGACTGACGACCACCTACGAGCAGTACTTC.

This sequence joins TRBV15 and TRBJ2-5, with D perhaps TRBD2 (6 bases). The CDR3 totals 16 residues. V lost 0 bases and J lost 3, with 14 bases in between. In germline, CDR1 is LNHNV, CDR2 YYDKDF (reference sequence). The CDR3 sequence: CATSRDYLGGKETQYF. The DNA of the CDR3 is TGTGCCACCAGCAGAGATTACCTCGGGGGAAAAGAGACCCAGTACTTC.

The chain uses TRBV13 and TRBJ2-2; the match to TRBD1 covers 8 bases. This CDR3 is built from 16 residues. J gave up 7 bases and V 1 base, and 8 bases lay outside the gene matches. Per the germline V gene, CDR1 is PRHDT and CDR2 is FYEKMQ (reference sequence). CDR3 loop: CASSLALTGVDGELFF. CDR3 DNA: TGTGCCAGCAGCTTAGCATTGACAGGGGTGGACGGGGAGCTGTTTTTT.

The chain uses TRBV28 and TRBJ2-7; TRBD2 agrees at 11 bases. This CDR3 spans 16 amino acids. V dropped 8 bases and J dropped 3; count of bases not matched to a gene: 12. Germline V gene lookup returns CDR1 MDHEN and CDR2 SYDVKM. The CDR3 sequence is CASPGNGLAGFYEQYF. The CDR3 DNA reads as TGTGCCAGCCCTGGGAATGGACTAGCGGGTTTCTACGAGCAGTACTTC.

This clone was counted between two and nine times. In DNA, the CDR3 is TGTGCCAGTAGTATGGCTAGCGGGAGGGCTAGATATGAGCAGTTCTTC. Amino acids: CASSMASGRARYEQFF. V is TRBV19 and J is TRBJ2-1, with 12 bases identical to TRBD2. V shed 3 bases and J 8 bases; nucleotides not matched to a gene: 8. The germline V gene has CDR1 LNHDA and CDR2 SQIVND (reference sequence). This CDR3 comprises 16 residues.

The chain carries TRBV23-1 and TRBJ1-2; no clear D. TRBV23-1 is filed as an ORF, its function uncertain. The CDR3 runs to 15 residues. Trimming stripped 2 bases from V and 4 bases from J, with 14 bases between. The CDR3 DNA follows: TGCGCCAGCAGTCAACGGGAGGCCCGCGCCTATGGCTACACCTTC. This translates into CASSQREARAYGYTF.